Each of the 3 T cell receptor beta chains below was sequenced from the same sample in a study of chemoradiotherapy in HPV16-positive cancers. Clones were sequenced by immunoSEQ multiplex PCR, and TCRdb holds only the in-frame ones, with some missing. The data hold around 15,000 clones, with approximately 84% observed a single time. This sample was gathered from a patient who underwent chemoradiotherapy. The receptor source for this set is a human donor with HPV-associated anogenital cancer.

The chain joins TRBV7-2 to TRBJ2-7; 7 bases agree with TRBD2. Looked up from germline, CDR1 is SGHTA and CDR2 is FQGNSA. The CDR3 sequence is 14 residues long. With 3 bases clipped from V and 3 bases from J, the junction kept 5 bases outside the gene matches. CDR3 sequence (DNA): TGTGCCAGCAGCTTCAAAGCGGGGAGCTACGAGCAGTACTTC. This encodes CASSFKAGSYEQYF.

The chain employs TRBV6-5 and TRBJ2-7; unclear D gene. Trimming took 2 bases from V and 2 from J, leaving 7 bases between them. This CDR3 is 13 amino acids long. Germline V lookup: CDR1 MNHEY, CDR2 SVGAGI. The CDR3 sequence: CASSYSITYEQYF. The CDR3 DNA follows: TGTGCCAGCAGTTACAGTATTACCTACGAGCAGTACTTC.

The chain links TRBV19 to TRBJ1-5; D gene unclear. Trimming shortened V by 3 bases and J by 4 bases, and 10 bases separated the two germline ends. The CDR3 length is 14 residues. The germline V gene encodes CDR1 LNHDA and CDR2 SQIVND (reference sequence). The CDR3 DNA sequence: TGTGCCAGTAGTATGTACCCTGGAAATCAGCCCCAGCATTTT. This encodes CASSMYPGNQPQHF. The full variable domain, with the rest looked up from reference TRBV19 and TRBJ1-5, is DGGITQSPKYLFRKEGQNVTLSCEQNLNHDAMYWYRQDPGQGLRLIYYSQIVNDFQKGDIAEGYSVSREKKESFPLTVTSAQKNPTAFYLCASSMYPGNQPQHFGDGTRLSIL.